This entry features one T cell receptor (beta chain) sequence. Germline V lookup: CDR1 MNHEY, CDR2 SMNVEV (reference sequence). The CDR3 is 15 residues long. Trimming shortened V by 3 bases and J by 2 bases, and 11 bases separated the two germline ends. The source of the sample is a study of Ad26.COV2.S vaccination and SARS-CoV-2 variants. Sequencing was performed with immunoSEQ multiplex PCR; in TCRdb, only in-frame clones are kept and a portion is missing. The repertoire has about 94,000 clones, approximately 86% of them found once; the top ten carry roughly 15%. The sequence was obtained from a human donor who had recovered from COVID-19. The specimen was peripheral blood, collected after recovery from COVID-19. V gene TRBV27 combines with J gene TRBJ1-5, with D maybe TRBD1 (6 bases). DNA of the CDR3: TGTGCCAGCAGTTTCGGGGGCATGGGCAATCAGCCCCAGCATTTT. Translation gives CASSFGGMGNQPQHF.